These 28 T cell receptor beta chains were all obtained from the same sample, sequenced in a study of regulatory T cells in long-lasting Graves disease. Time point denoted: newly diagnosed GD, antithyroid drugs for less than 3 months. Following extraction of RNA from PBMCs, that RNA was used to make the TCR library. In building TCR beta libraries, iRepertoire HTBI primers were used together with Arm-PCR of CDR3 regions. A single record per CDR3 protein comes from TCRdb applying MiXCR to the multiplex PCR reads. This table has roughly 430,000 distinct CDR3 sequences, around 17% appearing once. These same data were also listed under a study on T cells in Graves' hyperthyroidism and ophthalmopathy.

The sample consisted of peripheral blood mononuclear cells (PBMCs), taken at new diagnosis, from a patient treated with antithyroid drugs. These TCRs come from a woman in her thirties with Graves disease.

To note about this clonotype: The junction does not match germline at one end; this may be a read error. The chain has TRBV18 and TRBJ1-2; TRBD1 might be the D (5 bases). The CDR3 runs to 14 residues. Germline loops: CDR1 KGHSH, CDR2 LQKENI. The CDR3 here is CASSPRGSNYGYTF. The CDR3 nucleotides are TGTGCCAGCTCTCCACGGGGGAGCAACTATGGCTACACCTTC.

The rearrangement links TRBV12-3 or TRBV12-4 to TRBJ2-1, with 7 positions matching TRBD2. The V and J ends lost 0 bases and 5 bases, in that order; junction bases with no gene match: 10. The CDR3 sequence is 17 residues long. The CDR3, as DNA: TGTGCCAGCAGTTTAGCGGGGAGGGCTAGCAGAGACAATGAGCAGTTCTTC. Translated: CASSLAGRASRDNEQFF.

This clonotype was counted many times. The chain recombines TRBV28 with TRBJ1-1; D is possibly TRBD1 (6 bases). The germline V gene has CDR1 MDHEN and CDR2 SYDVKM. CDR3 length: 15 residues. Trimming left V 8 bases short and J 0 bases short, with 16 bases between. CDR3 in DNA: TGTGCCAGCCGAGGGGGGTTGGCGGTGAACACTGAAGCTTTCTTT. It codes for CASRGGLAVNTEAFF. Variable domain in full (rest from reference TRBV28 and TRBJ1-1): DVKVTQSSRYLVKRTGEKVFLECVQDMDHENMFWYRQDPGLGLRLIYFSYDVKMKEKGDIPEGYSVSREKKERFSLILESASTNQTSMYLCASRGGLAVNTEAFFGQGTRLTVV.

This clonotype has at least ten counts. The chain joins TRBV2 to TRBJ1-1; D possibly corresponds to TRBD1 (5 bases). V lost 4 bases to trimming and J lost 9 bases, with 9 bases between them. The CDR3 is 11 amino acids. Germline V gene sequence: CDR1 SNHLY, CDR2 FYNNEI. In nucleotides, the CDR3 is TGTGCCAGCAGTGGAGGGGTACAAGCTTTCTTT. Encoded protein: CASSGGVQAFF.

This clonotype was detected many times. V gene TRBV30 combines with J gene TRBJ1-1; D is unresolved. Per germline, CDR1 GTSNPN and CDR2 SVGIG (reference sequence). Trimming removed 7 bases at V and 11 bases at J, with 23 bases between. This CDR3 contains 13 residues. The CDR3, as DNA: TGTGCCTCCCACCCTGAAAGCCCTCGAAGGGCTTTCTTT. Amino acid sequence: CASHPESPRRAFF.

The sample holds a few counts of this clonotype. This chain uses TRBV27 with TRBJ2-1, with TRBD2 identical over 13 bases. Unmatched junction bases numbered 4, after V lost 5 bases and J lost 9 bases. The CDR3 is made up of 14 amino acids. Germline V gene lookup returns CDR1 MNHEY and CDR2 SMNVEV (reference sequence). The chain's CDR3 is CASSVGLAGVEQFF. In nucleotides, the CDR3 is TGTGCCAGCAGTGTCGGACTAGCGGGAGTTGAGCAGTTCTTC.

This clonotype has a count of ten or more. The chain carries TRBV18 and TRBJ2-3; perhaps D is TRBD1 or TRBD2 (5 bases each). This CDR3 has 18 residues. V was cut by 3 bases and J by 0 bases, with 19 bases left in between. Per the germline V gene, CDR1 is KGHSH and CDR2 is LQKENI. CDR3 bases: TGTGCCAGCTCACCCCTGAACCTGGGACCATCTAGCACAGATACGCAGTATTTT. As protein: CASSPLNLGPSSTDTQYF.

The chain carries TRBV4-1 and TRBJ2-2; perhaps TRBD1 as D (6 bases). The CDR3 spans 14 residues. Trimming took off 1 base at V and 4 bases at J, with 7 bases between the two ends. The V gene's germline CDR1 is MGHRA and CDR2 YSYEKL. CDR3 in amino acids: CASSQGQATGELFF. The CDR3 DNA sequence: TGCGCCAGCAGCCAAGGACAGGCCACCGGGGAGCTGTTTTTT.

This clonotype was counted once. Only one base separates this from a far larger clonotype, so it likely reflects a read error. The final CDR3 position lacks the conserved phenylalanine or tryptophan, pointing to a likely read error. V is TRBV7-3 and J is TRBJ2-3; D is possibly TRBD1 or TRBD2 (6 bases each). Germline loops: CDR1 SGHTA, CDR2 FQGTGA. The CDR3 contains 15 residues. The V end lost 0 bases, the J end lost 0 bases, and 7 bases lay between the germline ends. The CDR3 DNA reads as TGTGCCAGCAGCTTAACAGGGGGGAGCACAGATACGCAGTATTCT. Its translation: CASSLTGGSTDTQYS.

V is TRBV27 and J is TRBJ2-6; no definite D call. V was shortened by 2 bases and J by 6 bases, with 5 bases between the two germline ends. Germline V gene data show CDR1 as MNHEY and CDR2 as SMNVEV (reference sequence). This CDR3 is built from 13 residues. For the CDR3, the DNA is TGTGCCAGCAGTTTAGGGGTGGCCAACGTCCTGACTTTC. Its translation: CASSLGVANVLTF.

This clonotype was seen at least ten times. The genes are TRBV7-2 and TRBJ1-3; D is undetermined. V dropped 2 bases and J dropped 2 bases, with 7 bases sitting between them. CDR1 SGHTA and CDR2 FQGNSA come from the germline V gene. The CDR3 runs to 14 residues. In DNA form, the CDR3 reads TGTGCCAGCAGCTTACTCGTGCCTGGAAACACCATATATTTT. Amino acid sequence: CASSLLVPGNTIYF.

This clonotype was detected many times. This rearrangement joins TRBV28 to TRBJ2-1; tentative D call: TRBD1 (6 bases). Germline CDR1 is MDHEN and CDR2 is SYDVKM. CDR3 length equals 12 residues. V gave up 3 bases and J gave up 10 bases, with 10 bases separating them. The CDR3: CASSFEGTEQFF. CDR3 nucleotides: TGTGCCAGCAGTTTTGAGGGGACAGAGCAGTTCTTC.

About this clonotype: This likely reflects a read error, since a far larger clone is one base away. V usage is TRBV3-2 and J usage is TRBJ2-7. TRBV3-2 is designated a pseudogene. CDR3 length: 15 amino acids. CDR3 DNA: TGTGCCAGCAGCCTAGGAACAGGGAGCTTCTACGAGCAGTACTTC. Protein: CASSLGTGSFYEQYF.

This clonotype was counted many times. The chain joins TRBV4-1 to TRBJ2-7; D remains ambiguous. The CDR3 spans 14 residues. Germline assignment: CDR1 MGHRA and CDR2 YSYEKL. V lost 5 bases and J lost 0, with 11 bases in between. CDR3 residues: CASSWAVNSYEQYF. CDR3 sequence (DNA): TGCGCCAGCAGCTGGGCAGTCAACTCCTACGAGCAGTACTTC.

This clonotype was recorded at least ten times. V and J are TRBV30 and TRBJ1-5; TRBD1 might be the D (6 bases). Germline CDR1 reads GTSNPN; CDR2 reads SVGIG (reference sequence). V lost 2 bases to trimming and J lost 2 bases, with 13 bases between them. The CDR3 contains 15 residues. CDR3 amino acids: CAWSWSGARNQPQHF. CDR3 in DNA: TGTGCCTGGAGTTGGTCGGGGGCGCGCAATCAGCCCCAGCATTTT.

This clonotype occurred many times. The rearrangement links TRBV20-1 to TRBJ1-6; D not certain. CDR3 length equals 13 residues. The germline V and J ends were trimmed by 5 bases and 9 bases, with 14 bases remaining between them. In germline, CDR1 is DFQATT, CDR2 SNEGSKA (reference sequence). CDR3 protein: CSASGPETSPLHF. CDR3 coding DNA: TGCAGTGCTTCCGGGCCGGAAACTTCACCCCTCCACTTT.

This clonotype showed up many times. The CDR3 nucleotides are TGTGCCAGCAGTTACCGAATGAACACTGAAGCTTTCTTT. This encodes CASSYRMNTEAFF. This chain connects TRBV6-5 to TRBJ1-1; D uncertain. The length of the CDR3 is 13 residues. V dropped 2 bases and J dropped 0 bases, with 4 bases sitting between them. Germline CDR1 MNHEY, CDR2 SVGAGI.

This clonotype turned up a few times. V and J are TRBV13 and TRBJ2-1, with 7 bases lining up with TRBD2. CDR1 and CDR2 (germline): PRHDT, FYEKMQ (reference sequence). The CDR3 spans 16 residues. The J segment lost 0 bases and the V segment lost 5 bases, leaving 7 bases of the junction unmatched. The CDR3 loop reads CASSAHLADSYNEQFF. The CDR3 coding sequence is TGTGCCAGCAGCGCCCACCTAGCGGACTCCTACAATGAGCAGTTCTTC.

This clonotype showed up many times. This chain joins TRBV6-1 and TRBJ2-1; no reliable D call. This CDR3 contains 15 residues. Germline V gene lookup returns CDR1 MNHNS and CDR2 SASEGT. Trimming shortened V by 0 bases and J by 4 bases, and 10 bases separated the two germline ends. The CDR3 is CASSEAPSRYNEQFF. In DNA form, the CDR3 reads TGTGCCAGCAGTGAAGCGCCCAGCAGGTACAATGAGCAGTTCTTC.

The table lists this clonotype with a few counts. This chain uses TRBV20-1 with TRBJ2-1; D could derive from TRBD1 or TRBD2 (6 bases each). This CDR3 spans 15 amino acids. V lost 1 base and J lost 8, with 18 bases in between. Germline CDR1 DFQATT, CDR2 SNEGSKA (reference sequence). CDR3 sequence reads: CSARALGGGRDEQFF. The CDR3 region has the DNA TGCAGTGCTAGAGCCCTCGGGGGCGGGCGGGATGAGCAGTTCTTC.

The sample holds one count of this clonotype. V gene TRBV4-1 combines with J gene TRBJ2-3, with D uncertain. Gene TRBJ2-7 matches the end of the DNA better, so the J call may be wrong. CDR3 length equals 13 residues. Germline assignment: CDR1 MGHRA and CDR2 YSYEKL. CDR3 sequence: CASSQTPLYEQYF. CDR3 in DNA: TGCGCCAGCAGCCAAACACCTTTATACGAGCAGTACTTC.

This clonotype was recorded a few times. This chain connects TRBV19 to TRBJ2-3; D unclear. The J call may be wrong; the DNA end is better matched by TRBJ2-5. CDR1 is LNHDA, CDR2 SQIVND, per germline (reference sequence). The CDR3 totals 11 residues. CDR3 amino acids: CASRSVETQYF. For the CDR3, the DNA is TGTGCCAGTAGATCAGTGGAGACCCAGTACTTC.

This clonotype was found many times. In nucleotides, the CDR3 is TGTGCCAGCAGTCCCTTAGCGGGAGGGGTTAACGAGCAGTACTTC. Its translation is CASSPLAGGVNEQYF. This chain uses TRBV12-3 or TRBV12-4 with TRBJ2-7; 11 positions agree with TRBD2. The CDR3 consists of 15 residues. The V gene end was trimmed by 5 bases and the J gene end by 5 bases; junction bases not matched to a gene: 8.

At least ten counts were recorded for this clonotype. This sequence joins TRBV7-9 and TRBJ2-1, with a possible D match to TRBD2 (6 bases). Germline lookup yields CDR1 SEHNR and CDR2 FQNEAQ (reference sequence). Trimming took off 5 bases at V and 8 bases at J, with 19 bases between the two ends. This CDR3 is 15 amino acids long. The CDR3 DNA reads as TGTGCCAGCAGCCCCGGTGCCCCCGCGGGGTATGAGCAGTTCTTC. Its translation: CASSPGAPAGYEQFF.

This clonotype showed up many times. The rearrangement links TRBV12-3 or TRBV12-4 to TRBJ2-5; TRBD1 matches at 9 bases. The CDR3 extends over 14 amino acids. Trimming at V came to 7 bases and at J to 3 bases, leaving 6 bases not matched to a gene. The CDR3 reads CASTLTGGEETQYF. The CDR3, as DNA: TGTGCCAGCACCCTGACAGGGGGGGAAGAGACCCAGTACTTC.

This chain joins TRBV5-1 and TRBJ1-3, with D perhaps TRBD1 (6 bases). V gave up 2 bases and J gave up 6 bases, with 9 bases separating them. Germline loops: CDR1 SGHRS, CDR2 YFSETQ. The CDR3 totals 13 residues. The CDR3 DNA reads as TGCGCCAGCAGCTTCGGACAGCAAAACACCATATATTTT. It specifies CASSFGQQNTIYF.

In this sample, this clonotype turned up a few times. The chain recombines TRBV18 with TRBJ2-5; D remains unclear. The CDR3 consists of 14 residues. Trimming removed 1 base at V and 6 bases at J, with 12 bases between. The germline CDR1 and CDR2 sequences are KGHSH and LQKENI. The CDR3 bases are TGTGCCAGCTCACCACGACTTGCACAACAGACCCAGTACTTC. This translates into CASSPRLAQQTQYF.

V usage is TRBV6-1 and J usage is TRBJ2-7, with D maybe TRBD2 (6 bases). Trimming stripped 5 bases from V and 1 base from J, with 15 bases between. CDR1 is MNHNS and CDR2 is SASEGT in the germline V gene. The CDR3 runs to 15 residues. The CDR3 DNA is TGTGCCAGCAGTAGAGAGGAGGGTGGGTCCTACGAGCAGTACTTC. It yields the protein CASSREEGGSYEQYF.